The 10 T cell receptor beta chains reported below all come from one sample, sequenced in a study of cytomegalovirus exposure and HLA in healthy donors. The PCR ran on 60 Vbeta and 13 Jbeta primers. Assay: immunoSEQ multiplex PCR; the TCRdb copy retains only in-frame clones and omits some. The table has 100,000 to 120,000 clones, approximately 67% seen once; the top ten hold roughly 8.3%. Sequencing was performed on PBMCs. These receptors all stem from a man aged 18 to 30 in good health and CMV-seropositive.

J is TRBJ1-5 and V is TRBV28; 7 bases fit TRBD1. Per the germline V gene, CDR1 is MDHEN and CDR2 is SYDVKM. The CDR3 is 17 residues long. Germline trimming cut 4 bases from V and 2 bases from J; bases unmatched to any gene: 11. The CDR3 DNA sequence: TGTGCCAGCAGTTCCAGAAGGGGGCAGGAGGGCAATCAGCCCCAGCATTTT. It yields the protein CASSSRRGQEGNQPQHF. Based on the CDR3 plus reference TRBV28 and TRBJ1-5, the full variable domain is DVKVTQSSRYLVKRTGEKVFLECVQDMDHENMFWYRQDPGLGLRLIYFSYDVKMKEKGDIPEGYSVSREKKERFSLILESASTNQTSMYLCASSSRRGQEGNQPQHFGDGTRLSIL.

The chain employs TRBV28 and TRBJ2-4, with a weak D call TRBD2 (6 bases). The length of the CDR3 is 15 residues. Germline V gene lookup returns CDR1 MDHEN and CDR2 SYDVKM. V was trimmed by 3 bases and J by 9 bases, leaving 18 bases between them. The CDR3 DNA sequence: TGTGCCAGCAGTTTCCGACTAGGAGGGAAGAGCATTCAGTACTTC. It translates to CASSFRLGGKSIQYF.

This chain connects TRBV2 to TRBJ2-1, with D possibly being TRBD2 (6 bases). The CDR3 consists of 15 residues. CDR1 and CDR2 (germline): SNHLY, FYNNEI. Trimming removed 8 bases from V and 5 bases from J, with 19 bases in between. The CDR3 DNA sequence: TGTGCCAGCCCGTCGAGGTCTAGCGTAGACAATGAGCAGTTCTTC. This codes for CASPSRSSVDNEQFF.

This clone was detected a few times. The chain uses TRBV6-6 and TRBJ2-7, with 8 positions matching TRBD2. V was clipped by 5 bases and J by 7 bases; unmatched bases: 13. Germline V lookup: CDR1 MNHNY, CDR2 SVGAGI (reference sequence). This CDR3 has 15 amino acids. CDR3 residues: CASSTRRGGHREQYF. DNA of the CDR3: TGTGCCAGCAGTACCCGTCGGGGGGGACATAGGGAGCAGTACTTC.

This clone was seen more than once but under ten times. In DNA, the CDR3 is TGCAGCGTCCGAGACAGGGGGATAGGCAATGAGCAGTTCTTC. Amino acid sequence: CSVRDRGIGNEQFF. The chain recombines TRBV29-1 with TRBJ2-1; 9 bases map to TRBD1. The CDR3 contains 14 residues. V shed 6 bases and J 6 bases; nucleotides not matched to a gene: 9. Per the germline V gene, CDR1 is SQVTM and CDR2 is ANQGSEA.

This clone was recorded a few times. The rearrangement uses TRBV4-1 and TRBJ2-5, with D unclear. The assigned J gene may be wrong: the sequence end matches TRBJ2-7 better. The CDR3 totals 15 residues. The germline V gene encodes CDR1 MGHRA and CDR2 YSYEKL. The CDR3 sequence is CASSQDLRVLSEQYF. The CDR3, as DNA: TGCGCCAGCAGCCAAGATCTCCGAGTACTCAGCGAGCAGTACTTC.

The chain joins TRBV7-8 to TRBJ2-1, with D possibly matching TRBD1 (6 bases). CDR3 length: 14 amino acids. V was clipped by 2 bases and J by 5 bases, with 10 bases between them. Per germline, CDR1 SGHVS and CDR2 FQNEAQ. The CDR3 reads CASSLNYRDNEQFF. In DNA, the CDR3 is TGTGCCAGCAGCTTAAATTACAGGGACAATGAGCAGTTCTTC.

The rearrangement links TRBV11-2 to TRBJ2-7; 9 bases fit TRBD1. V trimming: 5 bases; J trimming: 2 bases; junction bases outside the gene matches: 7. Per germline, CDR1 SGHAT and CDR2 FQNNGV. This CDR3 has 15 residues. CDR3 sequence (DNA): TGTGCCAGCAGCCAAGGGGGGACAGGGACCTACGAGCAGTACGTC. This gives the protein CASSQGGTGTYEQYV.

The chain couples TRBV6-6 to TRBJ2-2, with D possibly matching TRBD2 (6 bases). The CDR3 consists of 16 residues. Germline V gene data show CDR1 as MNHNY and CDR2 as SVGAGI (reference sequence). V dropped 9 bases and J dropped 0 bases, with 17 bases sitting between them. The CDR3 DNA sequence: TGTGCCAGTTACGACCGCGGCGGGACGAACACCGGGGAGCTGTTTTTT. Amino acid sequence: CASYDRGGTNTGELFF.

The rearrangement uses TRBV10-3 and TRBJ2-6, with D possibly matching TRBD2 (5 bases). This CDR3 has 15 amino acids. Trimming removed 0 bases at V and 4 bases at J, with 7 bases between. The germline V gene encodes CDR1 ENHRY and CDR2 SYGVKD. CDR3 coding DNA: TGTGCCATCAGTGAGTCGGAGGTAGGGGCCAACGTCCTGACTTTC. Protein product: CAISESEVGANVLTF.